This is a list of T cell receptor beta chains from one sample in a study of cytomegalovirus exposure and HLA in healthy donors. This table comes from immunoSEQ multiplex PCR, and its TCRdb copy is limited to in-frame clones, with some not included. The table lists some 120,000 clones, 65% to 85% of them singletons. Sequencing input: PBMCs. Receptors were obtained from a man aged 50 or older in good health and CMV-seronegative. CDR3s include the opening cysteine and the closing phenylalanine or tryptophan. A D gene is named only where the DNA matches it firmly. A clone size is listed for some rows: how often the clone was seen (once, few, many), or a class if it is expanded.

. TRBJ2-1 . TRBV10-3 TGTGCCATCAGACCTCGGGGGAGCGATGAGCAGTTCTTC CAIRPRGSDEQFF
TRBD1 TRBJ2-1 . TRBV11-2 TGTGCCAGCAGCACCTACAGGGGGCCCGCGGGCCATGAGCAGTTCTTC CASSTYRGPAGHEQFF
. TRBJ1-1 . TRBV29-1 TGCAGCGTTGTTAGACGGGGGTGGGACACTGAAGCTTTCTTT CSVVRRGWDTEAFF
TRBD2 TRBJ2-2 medium-sized TRBV13 TGTGCCAGCAGCTTAGGGGGACTAGCGGTCGGAGACACCGGGGAGCTGTTTTTT CASSLGGLAVGDTGELFF
. TRBJ2-1 . TRBV5-1 TGCGCCAGCAGTAAGGGGGAGTTTGTTCTCGATGAGCAGTTCTTC CASSKGEFVLDEQFF
. TRBJ2-7 . TRBV11-2 TGTGCCAGCAGCTTAACCGTTTTTTTAGCCGACGAGCAGTACTTC CASSLTVFLADEQYF
. TRBJ2-2 once TRBV6-1 TGTGCCAGCAGAAGGACAGATGCGAACACCGGGGAGCTGTTTTTT CASRRTDANTGELFF
. TRBJ2-2 . TRBV29-1 TGCAGCGTTGACATCACCGGGGAGCTGTTTTTT CSVDITGELFF
. TRBJ2-2 . TRBV6-4 TGTGCCAGCAGTGACTCTCAAGGGAGAACCGGGGAGCTGTTTTTT CASSDSQGRTGELFF
TRBD2 TRBJ2-2 few TRBV5-5 TGTGCCAGCAGCTTTGGCCCCTTCGCGGGAGGGAACACCGGGGAGCTGTTTTTT CASSFGPFAGGNTGELFF